This TCR beta chain is from a study of cytomegalovirus exposure and HLA in healthy donors. Germline CDR1 MNHEY, CDR2 SVGAGI. V was clipped by 7 bases and J by 7 bases; unmatched bases: 7. The CDR3 loop spans 13 amino acids. This clone is a singleton in its sample. The target antigen is unknown. Study-wide findings and caveats: Sequencing depth across donors, presence/absence analyses assumed, was roughly uniform. Later analysis showed most CMV-associated TCR beta chains appearing HLA-restricted.

The PCR contained 60 Vbeta and 13 Jbeta primers. Clones were read by immunoSEQ multiplex PCR, and TCRdb kept only the in-frame ones, dropping some. The table lists about 190,000 clones, roughly four fifths of them singletons. This chain joins TRBV6-5 and TRBJ2-3; 8 nucleotides match TRBD2. This clonotype was obtained from a woman younger than 45 in good health and CMV-seropositive. The sequencing input was PBMCs. CDR3 DNA sequence: TGTGCCAGCATCCGAGCGGGAGACCATACGCAGTATTTT. Amino acid sequence: CASIRAGDHTQYF.